Below, 32 T cell receptor beta chains from the same sample are listed, as sequenced in a study of TIL therapy for anti-PD-1-resistant metastatic lung cancer. The immunoSEQ assay was v3. Produced via immunoSEQ multiplex PCR; TCRdb's table is partial and in-frame only. The profile shows about 19,000 clones, about 79% of them singletons. This sample's time point: pre-treatment sample, taken before nivolumab and TIL therapy. The source was blood, collected at baseline. These receptors came from a person aged 25 to 80 with non-small cell lung cancer.

J is TRBJ2-3 and V is TRBV7-6; TRBD2 agrees at 8 bases. Germline values: CDR1 SGHVS, CDR2 FNYEAQ. Losses at the gene ends were 1 base for V and 2 bases for J; bases not matched to a gene: 11. CDR3 length: 18 residues. The CDR3 sequence: CASSLEPPGLALTDTQYF. Written as DNA, the CDR3 is TGTGCCAGCAGCTTAGAGCCCCCCGGACTAGCCCTCACAGATACGCAGTATTTT.

This clone was seen just once. This chain connects TRBV4-1 to TRBJ1-5; 7 nucleotides match TRBD1. The trim removed 3 bases at V and 4 bases at J, leaving 6 bases unmatched. This CDR3 comprises 15 residues. Germline V gene sequence: CDR1 MGHRA, CDR2 YSYEKL. In nucleotides, the CDR3 is TGCGCCAGCAGCCATCACCCGACAGGGAATCAGCCCCAGCATTTT. It specifies CASSHHPTGNQPQHF.

This chain joins TRBV7-2 and TRBJ2-4, with 11 bases matching TRBD2. Losses at the gene ends were 5 bases for V and 2 bases for J; bases not matched to a gene: 5. This CDR3 contains 16 residues. Germline V gene data show CDR1 as SGHTA and CDR2 as FQGNSA. This CDR3 reads CASSRTSGSTKNIQYF. CDR3 sequence (DNA): TGTGCCAGCAGCCGGACTAGCGGGTCAACCAAAAACATTCAGTACTTC.

The gene calls are TRBV11-2 and TRBJ2-5; D uncertain. CDR3 length: 17 amino acids. Trimming cost V 3 bases and J 0 bases, with 17 bases left between them. Germline values: CDR1 SGHAT, CDR2 FQNNGV. CDR3 nucleotide sequence: TGTGCCAGCAGCTTTAAGTACGACAACAGTAACCAAGAGACCCAGTACTTC. This translates into CASSFKYDNSNQETQYF.

This clone was observed once. The CDR3 region has the DNA TGTGCCAGCAGCTTAGCAGAATCCTCCTACAATGAGCAGTTCTTC. This gives the protein CASSLAESSYNEQFF. The chain employs TRBV5-5 and TRBJ2-1; D gene uncertain. Germline CDR1 reads SGHKS; CDR2 reads YYEKEE (reference sequence). This CDR3 is built from 15 residues. Trimming shortened V by 2 bases and J by 0 bases, and 9 bases separated the two germline ends.

The rearrangement joins TRBV29-1 to TRBJ2-6; D tentatively reads TRBD1 or TRBD2 (5 bases each). The V gene's germline CDR1 is SQVTM and CDR2 ANQGSEA. The CDR3 has 17 residues. With 7 bases removed from V and 0 bases from J, the gap between germline ends came to 19 bases. The CDR3 sequence is CSAAGTASGSGANVLTF. The CDR3, as DNA: TGCAGCGCTGCAGGGACGGCATCGGGCTCTGGGGCCAACGTCCTGACTTTC.

This clone was observed a handful of times. V is TRBV10-3 and J is TRBJ1-4, with unresolved D. V was shortened by 10 bases and J by 6 bases, with 15 bases between the two germline ends. There are 13 residues in the CDR3. Germline loops: CDR1 ENHRY, CDR2 SYGVKD. CDR3 bases: TGTGCCACCTGCGTCCACAAGGATGAAAAACTGTTTTTT. Translation: CATCVHKDEKLFF.

CDR3 nucleotide sequence: TGTGCCAGCAGTACCAGCTCTGGAAACACCATATATTTT. Protein product: CASSTSSGNTIYF. V gene TRBV27 combines with J gene TRBJ1-3; the D is unclear. CDR1 and CDR2 (germline): MNHEY, SMNVEV (reference sequence). This CDR3 has 13 amino acids. V lost 5 bases to trimming and J lost 0 bases, with 5 bases between them.

V gene TRBV13 combines with J gene TRBJ1-6; D gene ambiguous. From germline, CDR1 is PRHDT and CDR2 FYEKMQ (reference sequence). V was clipped by 6 bases and J by 8 bases, with 17 bases between them. The CDR3 contains 15 residues. The CDR3 DNA follows: TGTGCCAGCAGTCCTAGGGCCAACCCCCATTCACCCCTCCACTTT. Translated, it gives CASSPRANPHSPLHF. Full variable domain (rest looked up from reference TRBV13 and TRBJ1-6): AAGVIQSPRHLIKEKRETATLKCYPIPRHDTVYWYQQGPGQDPQFLISFYEKMQSDKGSIPDRFSAQQFSDYHSELNMSSLELGDSALYFCASSPRANPHSPLHFGNGTRLTVT.

The gene calls are TRBV5-1 and TRBJ2-7; 10 bases are shared with TRBD2. CDR1 and CDR2 from the germline V gene are SGHRS and YFSETQ. The length of the CDR3 is 16 residues. Unmatched junction bases numbered 12, after V lost 5 bases and J lost 4 bases. The CDR3: CASRSQIAGGQYEQYF. CDR3 DNA: TGCGCCAGCAGATCTCAAATAGCGGGAGGCCAGTACGAGCAGTACTTC. The full variable domain, completed using reference TRBV5-1 and TRBJ2-7, is KAGVTQTPRYLIKTRGQQVTLSCSPISGHRSVSWYQQTPGQGLQFLFEYFSETQRNKGNFPGRFSGRQFSNSRSEMNVSTLELGDSALYLCASRSQIAGGQYEQYFGPGTRLTVT.

The chain is built from TRBV11-2 and TRBJ2-1, with 13 positions matching TRBD2. The CDR3 is 16 amino acids. The junction had 8 bases not matched to a gene; V was cut back by 5 bases and J by 7 bases. CDR1 is SGHAT, CDR2 FQNNGV, per germline. CDR3 in amino acids: CASSVTSGGAFNEQFF. CDR3 in DNA: TGTGCCAGCAGCGTCACTAGCGGGGGGGCCTTTAATGAGCAGTTCTTC.

The chain carries TRBV7-8 and TRBJ2-7; TRBD2 agrees at 11 bases. V lost 6 bases to trimming and J lost 0 bases; unmatched junction nucleotides: 7. CDR1 SGHVS and CDR2 FQNEAQ come from the germline V gene. The CDR3 totals 16 residues. The CDR3 DNA is TGTGCCAGCAGAACCGAGCTAGCGGGGGGCTCCTACGAGCAGTACTTC. Translating it yields CASRTELAGGSYEQYF.

This clone was seen just once. V usage is TRBV27 and J usage is TRBJ2-3; no clear D gene. The germline V gene encodes CDR1 MNHEY and CDR2 SMNVEV (reference sequence). CDR3 length: 15 residues. V was trimmed by 7 bases and J by 2 bases, leaving 16 bases between them. CDR3 in amino acids: CASTPRARITDTQYF. The CDR3 nucleotides read TGTGCCAGCACCCCCCGGGCTCGAATCACAGATACGCAGTATTTT.

The chain joins TRBV6-5 to TRBJ1-2; 9 nucleotides align to TRBD1. J was trimmed by 4 bases and V by 8 bases; bases with no gene match: 8. Germline CDR1 reads MNHEY; CDR2 reads SVGAGI. CDR3 size: 14 residues. Here the CDR3 reads CASRRDRESYGYTF. As DNA, the CDR3 is TGTGCCAGCCGTCGGGACAGGGAGTCCTATGGCTACACCTTC.

The chain uses TRBV15 and TRBJ2-5, with D perhaps matching TRBD2 (6 bases). This CDR3 spans 15 amino acids. Germline V gene lookup returns CDR1 LNHNV and CDR2 YYDKDF (reference sequence). V dropped 5 bases and J dropped 2 bases, with 15 bases sitting between them. This CDR3 reads CATSPRGTRQETQYF. CDR3 DNA sequence: TGTGCCACCAGCCCCCGGGGGACGAGGCAAGAGACCCAGTACTTC.

This sequence joins TRBV5-1 and TRBJ2-1, with D unresolved. The V gene's germline CDR1 is SGHRS and CDR2 YFSETQ. The CDR3 spans 16 residues. Trimming stripped 0 bases from V and 0 bases from J, with 10 bases between. The chain's CDR3 is CASSLEGGFSYNEQFF. DNA for the CDR3: TGCGCCAGCAGCTTGGAGGGCGGATTCTCCTACAATGAGCAGTTCTTC.

The rearrangement links TRBV14 to TRBJ1-1, with a tentative D call TRBD1 (5 bases). The V gene's germline CDR1 is SGHDN and CDR2 FVKESK. The CDR3 totals 15 residues. V lost 2 bases and J lost 10, with 20 bases in between. CDR3 DNA: TGTGCCAGCAGCCAAAATACCGGGGCTTGGGGGAGAGCTTTCTTT. Amino acid sequence: CASSQNTGAWGRAFF.

The J gene is TRBJ1-2, the V gene TRBV2; the match to TRBD1 covers 7 bases. V shed 7 bases, J shed 0 bases, and the junction held 2 bases outside the gene matches. The CDR3 covers 13 residues. The V gene's germline CDR1 is SNHLY and CDR2 FYNNEI. The CDR3 spells CASTGGPNYGYTF. DNA for the CDR3: TGTGCCAGCACAGGGGGACCTAACTATGGCTACACCTTC.

This chain joins TRBV9 and TRBJ1-2; D is possibly TRBD1 (5 bases). The germline V gene has CDR1 SGDLS and CDR2 YYNGEE. Trimming took off 4 bases at V and 1 base at J, with 11 bases between the two ends. The CDR3 sequence is 14 residues long. CDR3 protein: CASSPETVNYGYTF. The CDR3 DNA reads TGTGCCAGCAGCCCGGAGACAGTTAACTATGGCTACACCTTC.

The V gene is TRBV9, the J gene TRBJ1-2; TRBD1 matches 7 bases. Trimming cost V 5 bases and J 0 bases; bases outside gene matches: 7. From germline, CDR1 is SGDLS and CDR2 YYNGEE. The CDR3 has 15 amino acids. Here the CDR3 reads CASRSEGAANYGYTF. Written as DNA, the CDR3 is TGTGCCAGCAGGTCGGAGGGGGCAGCTAACTATGGCTACACCTTC.

This clone was observed a few times. The J gene is TRBJ1-5, the V gene TRBV6-5; no clear D. Germline CDR1 MNHEY, CDR2 SVGAGI. With 7 bases removed from V and 4 bases from J, the gap between germline ends came to 5 bases. The CDR3 runs to 11 residues. The CDR3 loop is CASTTNQPQHF. DNA of the CDR3: TGTGCCAGCACCACAAATCAGCCCCAGCATTTT.

The chain employs TRBV5-5 and TRBJ2-5; unclear D gene. V lost 4 bases to trimming and J lost 2 bases, with 12 bases between them. The V gene's germline CDR1 is SGHKS and CDR2 YYEKEE (reference sequence). CDR3 size: 14 residues. The CDR3 DNA reads as TGTGCCAGCAGCCCTCGGACGGCTCAAGAGACCCAGTACTTC. As protein: CASSPRTAQETQYF.

The genes are TRBV10-3 and TRBJ2-1; perhaps TRBD1 as D (5 bases). The CDR3 sequence is 13 residues long. Trimming took off 8 bases at V and 4 bases at J, with 12 bases between the two ends. Germline-derived CDR1 and CDR2 are ENHRY and SYGVKD. CDR3 sequence (DNA): TGTGCCATCGGAAGACAGAATTACAATGAGCAGTTCTTC. It yields the protein CAIGRQNYNEQFF.

The chain combines TRBV18 with TRBJ1-1; 9 bases align to TRBD1. Unmatched junction bases numbered 10, after V lost 2 bases and J lost 3 bases. From germline, CDR1 is KGHSH and CDR2 LQKENI. This CDR3 has 17 residues. The CDR3 region is CASSPAGTGFRDTEAFF. CDR3 coding DNA: TGTGCCAGCTCACCAGCTGGGACAGGGTTTCGGGACACTGAAGCTTTCTTT.

This clone was counted only a few times. This rearrangement joins TRBV11-1 to TRBJ2-3; D not resolved. This CDR3 has 14 amino acids. V was pared by 5 bases and J by 7 bases, with 16 bases between. Germline V gene lookup returns CDR1 SGHAT and CDR2 FQDESV (reference sequence). CDR3 nucleotide sequence: TGTGCCAGCAGCCCCGGGTCGTCCAGGAATACGCAGTATTTT. Its translation: CASSPGSSRNTQYF.

V gene TRBV5-4 combines with J gene TRBJ1-6, with D tentatively TRBD1 (5 bases). Deletions cut 3 bases from V and 10 bases from J, with 11 bases between. This CDR3 comprises 13 residues. Germline CDR1 and CDR2: SGHNT and YYREEE (reference sequence). The CDR3 protein is CASSSGRESPLHF. The CDR3 DNA sequence: TGTGCCAGCAGCTCTGGCAGGGAATCACCCCTCCACTTT.

This clone came up a few times. This chain connects TRBV5-1 to TRBJ2-1; TRBD1 agrees at 12 bases. This CDR3 region has 15 residues. V lost 1 base to trimming and J lost 7 bases; unmatched junction nucleotides: 3. Germline CDR1 is SGHRS and CDR2 is YFSETQ. The CDR3 DNA follows: TGCGCCAGCAGCTTGAAGGGACAGGGGGCGAATGAGCAGTTCTTC. Protein product: CASSLKGQGANEQFF.

The V gene is TRBV6-1, the J gene TRBJ2-2; no clear D gene. There are 14 residues in the CDR3. The V end lost 1 base, the J end lost 5 bases, and 8 bases lay between the germline ends. CDR1 and CDR2 from the germline V gene are MNHNS and SASEGT. The CDR3 reads CASSEVVQTGELFF. CDR3 DNA sequence: TGTGCCAGCAGTGAAGTTGTCCAAACCGGGGAGCTGTTTTTT.

The chain combines TRBV19 with TRBJ2-1; TRBD2 is a possible D gene (5 bases). This CDR3 is built from 13 residues. Germline V gene data show CDR1 as LNHDA and CDR2 as SQIVND (reference sequence). V lost 3 bases, J lost 6 bases, and 9 bases lay in between. The CDR3 loop is CASSIRTPNEQFF. CDR3 bases: TGTGCCAGTAGTATCCGGACTCCCAATGAGCAGTTCTTC.

The J gene is TRBJ1-1, the V gene TRBV10-3; D perhaps matches TRBD1 (5 bases). V dropped 6 bases and J dropped 2 bases, with 16 bases sitting between them. CDR1 ENHRY and CDR2 SYGVKD come from the germline V gene. The CDR3 has 15 amino acids. CDR3 in amino acids: CAISTVGRTNTEAFF. The DNA of the CDR3 is TGTGCCATCAGCACAGTGGGACGGACAAACACTGAAGCTTTCTTT.

This clone has a single count. The rearrangement joins TRBV30 to TRBJ2-7; TRBD2 matches at 9 bases. Germline V gene sequence: CDR1 GTSNPN, CDR2 SVGIG (reference sequence). The CDR3 runs to 17 residues. V lost 0 bases, J lost 2 bases, and 11 bases stayed unmatched. The CDR3: CAWSVRAGGLKTYEQYF. The CDR3, as DNA: TGTGCCTGGAGTGTACGAGCGGGAGGCCTTAAAACCTACGAGCAGTACTTC.

This sequence joins TRBV19 and TRBJ1-5; the match to TRBD1 covers 7 bases. CDR3 length equals 16 residues. V dropped 3 bases and J dropped 7; count of bases not matched to a gene: 12. Germline V gene lookup returns CDR1 LNHDA and CDR2 SQIVND (reference sequence). CDR3 DNA sequence: TGTGCCAGTAGTATCCCGGGGACAGCCCCCAGACAGCCCCAGCATTTT. Translating it yields CASSIPGTAPRQPQHF.